This TCR beta chain emerged from a study of T-cell memory formation after mild COVID-19. TCRdb re-derived calls from the 5' RACE reads in MiXCR, one entry per CDR3 protein. The sample contains hundreds of thousands of distinct CDR3 sequences, roughly 20% of which appear only once. Study-level results: CD4/CD8 balance held among clones contracting day 15 to 85, and later expanders leaned CD4+.

Per germline, CDR1 PRHDT and CDR2 FYEKMQ (reference sequence). CDR3 length: 16 amino acids. J gave up 11 bases and V 5 bases, and 18 bases lay outside the gene matches. About this clonotype: Its antigen is as yet unknown.

The sequencing sample was made of PBMCs or a T cell subset sorted from them (not recorded which). This sequence was found in an adult woman who had mild COVID-19 (a few samples of this study predate the infection). Cell type and time point are not known. The chain uses TRBV13 and TRBJ2-7; 10 nucleotides align to TRBD2. This chain's CDR3 is CASSASLAGDRLVEYF. In DNA, the CDR3 is TGTGCCAGCAGCGCCAGCCTAGCGGGAGATAGGTTGGTCGAGTACTTC.